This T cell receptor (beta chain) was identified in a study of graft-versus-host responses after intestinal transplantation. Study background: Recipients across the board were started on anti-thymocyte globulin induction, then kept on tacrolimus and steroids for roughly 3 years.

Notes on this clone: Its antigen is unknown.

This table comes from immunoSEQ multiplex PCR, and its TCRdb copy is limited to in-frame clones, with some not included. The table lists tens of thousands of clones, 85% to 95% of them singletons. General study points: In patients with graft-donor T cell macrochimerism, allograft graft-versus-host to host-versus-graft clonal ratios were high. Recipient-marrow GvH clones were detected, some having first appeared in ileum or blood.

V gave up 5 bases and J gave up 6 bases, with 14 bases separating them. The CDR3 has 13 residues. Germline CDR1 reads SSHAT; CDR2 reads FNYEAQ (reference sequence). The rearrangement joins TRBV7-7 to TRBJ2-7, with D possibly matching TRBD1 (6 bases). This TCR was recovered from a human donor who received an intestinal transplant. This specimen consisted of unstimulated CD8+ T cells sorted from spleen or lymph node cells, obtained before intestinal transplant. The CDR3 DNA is TGTGCCAGCAGCCCTGGACAGCTCTCCGAGCAGTACTTC. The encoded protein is CASSPGQLSEQYF.